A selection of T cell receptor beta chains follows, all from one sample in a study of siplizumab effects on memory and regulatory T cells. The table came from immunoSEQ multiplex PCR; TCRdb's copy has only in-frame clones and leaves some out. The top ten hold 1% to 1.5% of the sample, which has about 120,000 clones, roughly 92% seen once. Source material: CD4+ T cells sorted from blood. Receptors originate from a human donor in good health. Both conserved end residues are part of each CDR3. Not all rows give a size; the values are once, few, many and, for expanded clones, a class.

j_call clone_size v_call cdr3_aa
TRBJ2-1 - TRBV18 CASSPASGGSLSYNEQFF
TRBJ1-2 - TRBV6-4 CASSSVPSVNYGYTF
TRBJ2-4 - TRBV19 CASSMLGGLNIQYF
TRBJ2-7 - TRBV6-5 CASSYSSGAFYEQYF
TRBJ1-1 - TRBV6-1 CASSEGQVSYTEAFF
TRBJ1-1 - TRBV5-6 CASSLQGMNTEAFF
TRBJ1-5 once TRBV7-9 CASSHGTGANQPQHF
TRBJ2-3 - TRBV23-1 CASSLGGATDTQYF
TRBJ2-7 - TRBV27 CASSLQGGGNEQYF
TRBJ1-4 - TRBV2 CASSGYNEKLFF
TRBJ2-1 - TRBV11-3 CASSTETSRREQFF
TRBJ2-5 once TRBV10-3 CAISGQGPKTQYF
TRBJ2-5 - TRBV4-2 CASSQINLGLAGGPPRAQYF
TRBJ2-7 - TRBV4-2 CASSQPIRDSKPYEQYF
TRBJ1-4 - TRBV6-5 CASRQGNREKLFF
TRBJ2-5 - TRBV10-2 CASSESGETQYF
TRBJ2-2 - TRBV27 CASSLYGNPGELFF
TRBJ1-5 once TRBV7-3 CASSPDRDQPQHF